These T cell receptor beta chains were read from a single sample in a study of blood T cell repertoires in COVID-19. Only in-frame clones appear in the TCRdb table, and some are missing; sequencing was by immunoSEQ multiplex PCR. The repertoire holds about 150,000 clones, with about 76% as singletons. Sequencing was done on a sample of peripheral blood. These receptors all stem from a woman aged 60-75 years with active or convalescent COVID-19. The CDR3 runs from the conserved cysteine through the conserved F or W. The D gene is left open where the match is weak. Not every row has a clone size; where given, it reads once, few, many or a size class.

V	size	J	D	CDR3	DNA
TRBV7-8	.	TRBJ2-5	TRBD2	CASTGLAGQETQYF	TGTGCCAGCACAGGACTAGCGGGCCAAGAGACCCAGTACTTC
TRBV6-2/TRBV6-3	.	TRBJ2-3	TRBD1	CASSYNSDRDSLADTQYF	TGTGCCAGCAGTTACAACTCAGACCGGGACAGTCTGGCAGATACGCAGTATTTT
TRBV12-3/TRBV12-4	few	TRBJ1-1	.	CASSLGGWTEAFF	TGTGCCAGCAGTTTGGGGGGTTGGACTGAAGCTTTCTTT
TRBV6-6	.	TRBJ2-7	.	CASTLQEGAEQYF	TGTGCCAGCACCCTACAGGAAGGGGCCGAGCAGTACTTC
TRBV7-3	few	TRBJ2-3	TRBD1	CASSQDRGLADTQYF	TGTGCCAGCAGCCAGGACAGGGGGCTTGCAGATACGCAGTATTTT
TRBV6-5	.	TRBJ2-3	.	CASSEAGLFTDTQYF	TGTGCCAGCAGCGAGGCGGGGCTATTCACAGATACGCAGTATTTT
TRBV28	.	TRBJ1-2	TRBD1	CASSLGGTGGNYGYTF	TGTGCCAGCAGTTTAGGGGGGACAGGGGGCAACTATGGCTACACCTTC
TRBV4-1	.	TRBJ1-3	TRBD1	CASSLGQASSGNTIYF	TGCGCCAGCAGCCTAGGACAGGCCAGCTCTGGAAACACCATATATTTT
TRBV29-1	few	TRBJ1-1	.	CSPGGPGTTEAFF	TGCAGTCCTGGGGGCCCGGGGACCACTGAAGCTTTCTTT
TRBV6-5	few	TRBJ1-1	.	CASSPNGMNTEAFF	TGTGCCAGCAGTCCGAACGGGATGAACACTGAAGCTTTCTTT
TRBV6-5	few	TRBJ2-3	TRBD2	CASIRALAGRDTQYF	TGTGCCAGCATTCGGGCGTTAGCGGGCCGGGATACGCAGTATTTT
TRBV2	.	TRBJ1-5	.	CASSEGGVGNQPQHF	TGTGCCAGCAGTGAAGGGGGAGTTGGCAATCAGCCCCAGCATTTT
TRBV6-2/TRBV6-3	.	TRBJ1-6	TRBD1	CASSYGTAYSPLHF	TGTGCCAGCAGTTACGGGACAGCCTATTCACCCCTCCACTTT
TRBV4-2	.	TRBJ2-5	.	CASSQDLYQETQYF	TGTGCCAGCAGCCAAGACCTTTACCAAGAGACCCAGTACTTC
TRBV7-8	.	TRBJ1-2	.	CASSPRTDNYGYTF	TGTGCCAGCAGCCCCAGGACAGATAACTATGGCTACACCTTC
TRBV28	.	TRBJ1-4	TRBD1	CASSLAGQALSEKLFF	TGTGCCAGCAGTTTGGCCGGACAGGCCCTTTCCGAAAAACTGTTTTTT
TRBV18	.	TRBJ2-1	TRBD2	CASSPQLAGFYNEQFF	TGTGCCAGCTCACCACAACTAGCGGGGTTTTACAATGAGCAGTTCTTC
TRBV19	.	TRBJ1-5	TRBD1	CASSIVSGGSNQPQHF	TGTGCCAGTAGTATAGTTTCAGGGGGTAGCAATCAGCCCCAGCATTTT
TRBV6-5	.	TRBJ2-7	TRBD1	CASSYGSPGQFYEQYF	TGTGCCAGCAGTTACGGGTCTCCGGGACAGTTCTACGAGCAGTACTTC
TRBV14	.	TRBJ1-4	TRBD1	CASRRTGTGNEKLFF	TGTGCCAGCAGACGGACAGGGACGGGGAATGAAAAACTGTTTTTT
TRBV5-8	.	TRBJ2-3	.	CASSLGSGTDTQYF	TGTGCCAGCAGCTTGGGCAGCGGCACAGATACGCAGTATTTT
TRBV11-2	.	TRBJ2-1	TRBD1	CASSPTRRTGYNEQFF	TGTGCCAGCAGCCCTACGAGAAGGACAGGTTACAATGAGCAGTTCTTC
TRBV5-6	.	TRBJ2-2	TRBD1	CASSSPTGVGGELFF	TGTGCCAGCAGCTCCCCGACAGGGGTGGGCGGGGAGCTGTTTTTT
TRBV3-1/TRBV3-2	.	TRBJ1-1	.	CASSSVRLTEAFF	TGTGCCAGCAGCTCGGTTCGATTAACTGAAGCTTTCTTT
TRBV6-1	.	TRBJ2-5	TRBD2	CASSEMTGVRLAGQRTQYF	TGTGCCAGCAGTGAAATGACAGGGGTCCGACTAGCGGGGCAGCGGACCCAGTACTTC
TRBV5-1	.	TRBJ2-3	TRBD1	CASSLLGGADTQYF	TGCGCCAGCAGCTTATTAGGGGGCGCAGATACGCAGTATTTT
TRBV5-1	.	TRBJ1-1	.	CASSRASQEVHTEAFF	TGCGCCAGCAGCCGAGCTTCACAGGAAGTGCACACTGAAGCTTTCTTT
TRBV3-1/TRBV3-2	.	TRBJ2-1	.	CASSQEGGLLEQFF	TGTGCCAGCAGCCAAGAGGGGGGGCTGCTTGAGCAGTTCTTC
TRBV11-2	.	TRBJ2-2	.	CASSLGPRELFF	TGTGCCAGCAGCTTAGGGCCCCGGGAGCTGTTTTTT
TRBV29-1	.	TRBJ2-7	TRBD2	CSIFSGRANEQYF	TGCAGCATCTTTAGCGGGAGGGCCAACGAGCAGTACTTC
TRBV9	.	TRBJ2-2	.	CASSVVRGGTNTGELFF	TGTGCCAGCAGCGTAGTTCGCGGGGGCACGAACACCGGGGAGCTGTTTTTT
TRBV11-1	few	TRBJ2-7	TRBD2	CASSFRAGNYEQYF	TGTGCCAGCAGCTTTAGAGCGGGGAACTACGAGCAGTACTTC
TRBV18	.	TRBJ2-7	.	CASSPQGTGYEQYF	TGTGCCAGCTCACCACAGGGGACTGGTTACGAGCAGTACTTC
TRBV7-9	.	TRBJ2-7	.	CASSLSWSAAYEQYF	TGTGCCAGCAGCTTATCGTGGAGCGCGGCATACGAGCAGTACTTC
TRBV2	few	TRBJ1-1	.	CASSTRGLNTEAFF	TGTGCCAGCAGCACCAGGGGTTTGAACACTGAAGCTTTCTTT
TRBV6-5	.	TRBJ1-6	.	CASSGHYENSPLHF	TGTGCCAGCAGCGGACATTACGAGAATTCACCCCTCCACTTT
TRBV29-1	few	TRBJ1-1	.	CSGALNRATEAFF	TGCAGCGGCGCCCTTAACAGGGCCACTGAAGCTTTCTTT
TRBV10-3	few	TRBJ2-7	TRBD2	CAITPGGEQYF	TGTGCCATCACCCCGGGGGGGGAGCAGTACTTC
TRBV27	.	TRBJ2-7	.	CASSLYSGPYEQYF	TGTGCCAGCAGTTTATACAGCGGGCCCTACGAGCAGTACTTC
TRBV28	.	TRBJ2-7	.	CASSLSGRILTGVDEQYF	TGTGCCAGCAGTTTATCCGGACGGATCCTAACGGGGGTCGACGAGCAGTACTTC
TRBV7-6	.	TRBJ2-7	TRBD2	CASSLVDPTGGGYEQYF	TGTGCCAGCAGCTTAGTTGACCCCACGGGAGGAGGATACGAGCAGTACTTC
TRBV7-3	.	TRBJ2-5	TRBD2	CASSYGLAGGGETQYF	TGTGCCAGCAGCTATGGACTAGCGGGAGGTGGAGAGACCCAGTACTTC
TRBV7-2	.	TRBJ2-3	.	CASSFSGVGDTQYF	TGTGCCAGCAGCTTCTCGGGAGTGGGAGATACGCAGTATTTT
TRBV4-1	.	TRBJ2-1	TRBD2	CASSQSGTSGTRNEQFF	TGCGCCAGCAGCCAATCCGGGACTAGCGGGACAAGGAATGAGCAGTTCTTC
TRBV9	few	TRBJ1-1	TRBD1	CASSRTGVSTEAFF	TGTGCCAGCAGCCGGACAGGGGTTAGCACTGAAGCTTTCTTT
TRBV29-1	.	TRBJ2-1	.	CSVVETSQYEQFF	TGCAGCGTTGTTGAGACTTCCCAATACGAGCAGTTCTTC
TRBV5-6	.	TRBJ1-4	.	CASSLAGGSNEKLFF	TGTGCCAGCAGCTTGGCCGGGGGTAGTAATGAAAAACTGTTTTTT
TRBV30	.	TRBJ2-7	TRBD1	CALGQDYEQYF	TGTGCCTTAGGACAGGACTACGAGCAGTACTTC
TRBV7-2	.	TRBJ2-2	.	CASSLAGGSGELFF	TGTGCCAGCAGCTTAGCGGGAGGATCCGGGGAGCTGTTTTTT
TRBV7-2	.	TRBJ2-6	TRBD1	CASSPGPGGSGANVLTF	TGTGCCAGCAGCCCCGGGCCAGGGGGCTCTGGGGCCAACGTCCTGACTTTC
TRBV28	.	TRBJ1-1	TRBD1	CASSRRGLNTEAFF	TGTGCCAGCAGCCGCAGGGGGCTAAACACTGAAGCTTTCTTT
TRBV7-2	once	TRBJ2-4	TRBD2	CASSPAGRDIQYF	TGTGCCAGCAGCCCGGCTGGGAGGGACATTCAGTACTTC
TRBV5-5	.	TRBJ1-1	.	CASSLVAGSTEAFF	TGTGCCAGCAGCTTGGTTGCGGGGTCCACTGAAGCTTTCTTT
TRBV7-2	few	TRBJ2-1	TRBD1	CASSLVPDRVYNEQFF	TGTGCCAGCAGCTTAGTTCCGGACAGGGTCTACAATGAGCAGTTCTTC